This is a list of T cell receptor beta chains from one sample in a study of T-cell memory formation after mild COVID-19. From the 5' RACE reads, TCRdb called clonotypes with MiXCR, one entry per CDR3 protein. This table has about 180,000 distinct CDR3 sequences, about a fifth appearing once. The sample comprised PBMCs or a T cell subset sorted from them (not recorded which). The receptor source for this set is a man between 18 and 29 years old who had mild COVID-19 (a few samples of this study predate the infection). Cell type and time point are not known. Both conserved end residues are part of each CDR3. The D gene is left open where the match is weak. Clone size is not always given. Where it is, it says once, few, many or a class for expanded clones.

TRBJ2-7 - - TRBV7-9 CASSVTTESYEQYF TGTGCCAGCAGTGTTACCACTGAGTCCTACGAGCAGTACTTC
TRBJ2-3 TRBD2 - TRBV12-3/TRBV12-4 CASRLGGSDTQYF TGTGCCAGCAGGCTGGGGGGGTCAGATACGCAGTATTTT
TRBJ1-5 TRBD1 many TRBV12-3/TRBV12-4 CASSYPGQGGQPQHF TGTGCCAGCAGTTACCCGGGACAGGGGGGTCAGCCCCAGCATTTT
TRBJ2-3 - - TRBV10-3 CAISDRTDTQYF TGTGCCATCAGTGACCGCACAGATACGCAGTATTTT
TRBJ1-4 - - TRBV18 CASSLDSLNEKLFF TGTGCCAGCTCCCTTGACAGCCTTAATGAAAAACTGTTTTTT
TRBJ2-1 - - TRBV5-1 CASSLSGLGSNEQFF TGCGCCAGCAGCTTGAGCGGACTGGGGTCCAATGAGCAGTTCTTC
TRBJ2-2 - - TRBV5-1 CASSLDKGQNTGELFF TGCGCCAGCAGCCTCGATAAAGGACAGAACACCGGGGAGCTGTTTTTT
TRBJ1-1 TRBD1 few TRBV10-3 CATRQGQNTEAFF TGTGCCACCCGACAGGGACAGAACACTGAAGCTTTCTTT
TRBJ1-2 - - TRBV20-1 CSARDDGNGYTF TGCAGTGCTAGAGATGATGGGAATGGCTACACCTTC
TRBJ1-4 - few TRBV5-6 CASSLSYPGEKLFF TGTGCCAGCAGCTTATCCTACCCTGGTGAAAAACTGTTTTTT
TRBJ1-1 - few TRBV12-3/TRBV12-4 CASSLRAGRTDTEAFF TGTGCCAGCAGTTTACGGGCAGGGAGAACGGACACTGAAGCTTTCTTT
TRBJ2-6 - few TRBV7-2 CASSFTVTGANVLTF TGTGCCAGCAGCTTCACAGTGACTGGGGCCAACGTCCTGACTTTC
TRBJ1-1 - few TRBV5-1 CASSLVRGNTEAFF TGCGCCAGCAGCTTGGTTAGGGGAAACACTGAAGCTTTCTTT
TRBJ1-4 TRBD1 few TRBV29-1 CSVASTGYEKLFF TGCAGCGTCGCCTCGACAGGGTATGAAAAACTGTTTTTT
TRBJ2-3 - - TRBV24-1 CATSDREQGGDTQYF TGTGCCACCAGTGACCGGGAACAAGGAGGGGATACGCAGTATTTT
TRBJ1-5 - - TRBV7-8 CASSFREAPQHF TGTGCCAGCAGCTTCCGCGAGGCGCCCCAGCATTTT
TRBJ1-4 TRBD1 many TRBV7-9 CASSLDGTGGEKLFF TGTGCCAGCAGCTTGGACGGGACAGGGGGCGAAAAACTGTTTTTT
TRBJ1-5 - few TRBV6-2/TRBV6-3 CASSWSSGRGGSLNQPQHF TGTGCCAGCAGTTGGAGTTCTGGGAGGGGCGGGTCCCTCAATCAGCCCCAGCATTTT
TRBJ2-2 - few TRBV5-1 CASSLAGSITGELFF TGCGCCAGCAGCTTGGCAGGGTCGATCACCGGGGAGCTGTTTTTT
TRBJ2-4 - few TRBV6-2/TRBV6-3 CASSYVAKNIQYF TGTGCCAGCAGTTATGTAGCCAAAAACATTCAGTACTTC
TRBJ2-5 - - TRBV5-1 CASSQRQAETQYF TGCGCCAGCAGTCAAAGACAGGCGGAGACCCAGTACTTC
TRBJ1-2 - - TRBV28 CASSLMRVGYTF TGTGCCAGCAGTCTTATGAGGGTCGGCTACACCTTC
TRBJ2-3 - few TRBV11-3 CASSSVAEGPNTQYF TGTGCCAGCAGCTCAGTAGCGGAGGGGCCAAATACGCAGTATTTT
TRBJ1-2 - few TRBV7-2 CASSLASGDGYTF TGTGCCAGCAGCTTAGCTTCCGGGGACGGCTACACCTTC
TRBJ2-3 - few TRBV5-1 CASKGEADTQYF TGCGCCAGTAAGGGGGAGGCAGATACGCAGTATTTT
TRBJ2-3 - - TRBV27 CASRLVAGDTQYF TGTGCCAGCAGATTGGTAGCCGGAGATACGCAGTATTTT
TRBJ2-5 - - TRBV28 CASSTPGRETQYF TGTGCCAGCAGTACCCCAGGGAGGGAGACCCAGTACTTC
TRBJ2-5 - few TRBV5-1 CASDEAGQRETQYF TGCGCCAGCGATGAGGCGGGACAGAGAGAGACCCAGTACTTC
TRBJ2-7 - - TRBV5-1 CASSLSSGEVGQYF TGCGCCAGCAGCTTGTCCTCGGGGGAGGTAGGGCAGTACTTC
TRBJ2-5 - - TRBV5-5 CASSLGLIQETQYF TGTGCCAGCAGCTTAGGGCTGATTCAAGAGACCCAGTACTTC
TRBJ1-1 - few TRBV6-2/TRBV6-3 CASSQTSLRTGEAFF TGTGCCAGCAGTCAGACATCCCTCCGAACGGGTGAAGCTTTCTTT
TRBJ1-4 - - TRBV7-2 CASSPGGGVGEKLFF TGTGCCAGCAGCCCTGGGGGGGGGGTCGGTGAAAAACTGTTTTTT
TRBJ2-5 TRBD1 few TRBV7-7 CASSLGTGGVETQYF TGTGCCAGCAGCTTAGGTACAGGGGGCGTTGAGACCCAGTACTTC
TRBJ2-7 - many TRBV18 CASSPREDEQYF TGTGCCAGCTCACCACGGGAGGACGAGCAGTACTTC